Given below is one T cell receptor (beta chain) in context. Its matching antigen is unknown. Sequenced by immunoSEQ multiplex PCR; TCRdb stores in-frame clones only, minus some. The repertoire includes around 1.9 million clones, around 93% of them detected once, and around 1.8% sits in the top ten. This specimen belongs to a study of shared clonotypes between healthy human individuals. Findings and limits, study-wide: Non-shared clonotypes were found to have lower generation probabilities than the clonotypes that were shared by all four of the sorted-subset donors. Naive subsets generally exceeded memory subsets in estimated richness.

The CDR3 totals 17 residues. The ends lost 2 bases at V and 7 bases at J; junction bases unmatched: 7. Germline assignment: CDR1 MNHEY and CDR2 SMNVEV (reference sequence). CD45RO negativity and positive selection for CCR7 defined naive CD8 cells, a population that excluded terminally differentiated effector memory CD45RA+ cells. This TCR was recovered from a man in his late teens or twenties in good health. Some clones in this sample may be carry-over from other donors' samples. Source material: naive CD8+ T cells from PBMCs. The rearrangement joins TRBV27 to TRBJ2-1; 14 positions match TRBD2. The chain's CDR3 is CASSLKMGLAGVNEQFF. CDR3 coding DNA: TGTGCCAGCAGTTTAAAAATGGGACTAGCGGGAGTGAATGAGCAGTTCTTC.